This TCR beta chain derives from a study of CXCR3-negative and CXCR3-positive naive CD8 T cells. The CDR3 loop spans 13 amino acids. Germline values: CDR1 LNHNV, CDR2 YYDKDF (reference sequence). As for this clonotype: Its matching antigen is unknown.

Study-wide points: Memory cells differed in TRBV-TRBJ usage, but naive CXCR3-negative and CXCR3-positive cells had similar usage.

The libraries of TRB cDNA were prepared using 5' RACE with UMI labels. TCRdb derives one entry per CDR3 protein from the 5' RACE reads, leaving out DNA. This sample's table has about 40,000 distinct CDR3 sequences. The sample taken for sequencing was memory CD8+ T cells from blood. This chain uses TRBV15 with TRBJ2-7; the D call of TRBD1 rests on TCRdb alone, since no DNA is present to check it. The clonotype was recovered from a human donor in good health. Some clones in this sample may be carry-over from other donors' samples. The CDR3 spells CATRAGGPDEQYF.